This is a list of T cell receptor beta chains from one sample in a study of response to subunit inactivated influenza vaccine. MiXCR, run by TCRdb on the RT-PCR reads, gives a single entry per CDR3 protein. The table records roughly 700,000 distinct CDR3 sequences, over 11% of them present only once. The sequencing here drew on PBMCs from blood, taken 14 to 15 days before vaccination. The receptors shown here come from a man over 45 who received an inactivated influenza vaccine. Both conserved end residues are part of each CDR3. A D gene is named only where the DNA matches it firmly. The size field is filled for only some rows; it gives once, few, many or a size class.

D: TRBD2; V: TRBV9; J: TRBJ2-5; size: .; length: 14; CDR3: CASSATSGKETQYF; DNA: TGTGCCAGCAGCGCGACTAGCGGGAAAGAGACCCAGTACTTC
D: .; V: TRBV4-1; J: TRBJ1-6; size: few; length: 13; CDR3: CASSQLSNSPLHF; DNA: TGCGCCAGCAGCCAATTATCTAATTCACCCCTCCACTTT
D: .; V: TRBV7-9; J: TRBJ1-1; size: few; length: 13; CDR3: CASISKENTEAFF; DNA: TGTGCCAGCATAAGTAAGGAGAACACTGAAGCTTTCTTT
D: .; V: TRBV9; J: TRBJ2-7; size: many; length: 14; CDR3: CASSVSPRSYEQYF; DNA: TGTGCCAGCAGCGTATCCCCACGATCCTACGAGCAGTACTTC
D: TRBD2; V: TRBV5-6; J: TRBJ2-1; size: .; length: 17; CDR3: CASSSLTSALLSDEQFF; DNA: TGTGCCAGCAGCTCGCTTACTAGCGCTCTCTTGTCTGATGAGCAGTTCTTC
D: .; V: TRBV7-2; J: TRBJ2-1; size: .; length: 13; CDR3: CASSSYLIFEQFF; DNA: TGTGCCAGCAGCTCCTACCTCATTTTTGAGCAGTTCTTC
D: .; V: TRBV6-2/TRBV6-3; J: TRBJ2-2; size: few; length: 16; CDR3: CASSYLMGLRTGELFF; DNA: TGTGCCAGCAGTTACCTTATGGGTTTGAGGACCGGGGAGCTGTTTTTT
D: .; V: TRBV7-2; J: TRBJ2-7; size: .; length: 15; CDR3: CASSLADSDSYEQYF; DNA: TGTGCCAGCAGCTTAGCCGACAGCGACTCCTACGAGCAGTACTTC
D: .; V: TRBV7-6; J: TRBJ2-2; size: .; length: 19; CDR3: CASSLVSNGAGEGPGELFF; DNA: TGTGCCAGCAGCTTAGTCTCAAACGGGGCAGGGGAAGGGCCCGGGGAGCTGTTTTTT
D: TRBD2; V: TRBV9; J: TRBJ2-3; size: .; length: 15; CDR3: CASSEGGRYTDTQYF; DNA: TGTGCCAGCAGCGAGGGAGGGCGATACACAGATACGCAGTATTTT
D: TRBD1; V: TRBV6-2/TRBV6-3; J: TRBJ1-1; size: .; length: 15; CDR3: CASRPPGTANTEAFF; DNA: TGTGCCAGCAGGCCCCCGGGGACAGCGAACACTGAAGCTTTCTTT
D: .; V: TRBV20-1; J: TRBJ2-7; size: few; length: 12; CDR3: CSANGLAYEQYF; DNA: TGCAGTGCTAACGGCCTCGCCTACGAGCAGTACTTC
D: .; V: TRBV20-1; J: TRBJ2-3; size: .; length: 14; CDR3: CSTTGYSSTDTQYF; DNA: TGCAGTACCACAGGTTACTCTAGCACAGATACGCAGTATTTT
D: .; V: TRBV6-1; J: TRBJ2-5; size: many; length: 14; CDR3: CASSGTAYQETQYF; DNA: TGTGCCAGCAGTGGTACAGCGTACCAAGAGACCCAGTACTTC
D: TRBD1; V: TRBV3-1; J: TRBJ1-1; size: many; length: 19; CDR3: CASSPTPGAGGATSAEAFF; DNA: TGTGCCAGCAGCCCAACCCCAGGGGCAGGGGGCGCGACAAGCGCTGAAGCTTTCTTT
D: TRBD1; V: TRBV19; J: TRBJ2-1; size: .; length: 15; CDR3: CASSSRDRRVDEQFF; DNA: TGTGCCAGTAGTAGCCGGGACAGGCGGGTTGATGAGCAGTTCTTC
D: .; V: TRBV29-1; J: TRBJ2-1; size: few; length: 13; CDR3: CSVGVSSYNEQFF; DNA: TGCAGCGTTGGGGTTAGCTCCTACAATGAGCAGTTCTTC
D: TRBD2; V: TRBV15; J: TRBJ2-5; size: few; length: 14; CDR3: CATSRGGGGETQYF; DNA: TGTGCCACCAGCAGAGGCGGGGGTGGGGAGACCCAGTACTTC
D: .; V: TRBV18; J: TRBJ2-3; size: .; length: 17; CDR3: CASSPLADSGSGATQYF; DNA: TGTGCCAGCTCACCACTTGCGGACTCTGGTTCGGGTGCGACGCAGTATTTT
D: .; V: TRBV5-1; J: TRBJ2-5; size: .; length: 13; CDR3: CASTRAGQETQYF; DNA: TGCGCCAGCACTCGAGCCGGCCAAGAGACCCAGTACTTC
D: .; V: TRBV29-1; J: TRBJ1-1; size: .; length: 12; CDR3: CSVGQVNTEAFF; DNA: TGCAGCGTTGGACAGGTAAACACTGAAGCTTTCTTT
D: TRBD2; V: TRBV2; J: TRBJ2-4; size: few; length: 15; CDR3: CASGRTSGGANIQYF; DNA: TGTGCCAGCGGAAGGACTAGCGGGGGGGCCAACATTCAGTACTTC
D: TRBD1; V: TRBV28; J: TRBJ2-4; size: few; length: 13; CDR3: CASREGTGNIQYF; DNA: TGTGCCAGCAGAGAAGGGACAGGGAACATTCAGTACTTC
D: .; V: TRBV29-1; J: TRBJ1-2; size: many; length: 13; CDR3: CSATLDKSAGYTF; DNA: TGCAGCGCCACCCTGGACAAAAGTGCCGGCTACACCTTC
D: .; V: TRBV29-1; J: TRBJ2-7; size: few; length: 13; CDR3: CSVAGQALRKQYF; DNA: TGCAGCGTTGCAGGGCAGGCCCTACGAAAGCAGTACTTC
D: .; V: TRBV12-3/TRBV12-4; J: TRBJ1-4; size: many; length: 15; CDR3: CASSSQGPRNEKLFF; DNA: TGTGCCAGCAGTTCCCAGGGGCCCCGTAATGAAAAACTGTTTTTT
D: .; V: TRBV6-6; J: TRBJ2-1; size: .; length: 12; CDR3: CASSYLENEQFF; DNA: TGTGCCAGCAGTTACCTGGAGAATGAGCAGTTCTTC
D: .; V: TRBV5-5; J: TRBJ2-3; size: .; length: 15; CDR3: CASSPGIVKPDTQYF; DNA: TGTGCCAGCAGCCCAGGGATAGTCAAGCCAGATACGCAGTATTTT
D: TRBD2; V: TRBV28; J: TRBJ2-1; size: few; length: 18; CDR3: CASSIPDSREGTYNEQFF; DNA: TGTGCCAGCAGCATACCCGACTCACGGGAGGGAACCTACAATGAGCAGTTCTTC
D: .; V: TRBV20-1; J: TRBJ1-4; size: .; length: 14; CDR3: CSAREPLGREKLFF; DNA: TGCAGTGCTAGAGAGCCCCTGGGCCGAGAAAAACTGTTTTTT
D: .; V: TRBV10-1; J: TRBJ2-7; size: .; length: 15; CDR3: CASWVERLLSYEQYF; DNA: TGCGCCAGCTGGGTAGAGCGACTTCTCTCCTACGAGCAGTACTTC
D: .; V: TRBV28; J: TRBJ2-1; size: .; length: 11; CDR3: CASSRVHEQFF; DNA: TGTGCCAGCAGTCGTGTCCATGAGCAGTTCTTC
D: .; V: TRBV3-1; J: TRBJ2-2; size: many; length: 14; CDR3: CASSPRGGTGELFF; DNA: TGTGCCAGCAGTCCCAGGGGGGGAACCGGGGAGCTGTTTTTT
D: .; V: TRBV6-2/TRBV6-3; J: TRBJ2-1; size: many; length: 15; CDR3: CASSLDRYSYNEQFF; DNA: TGTGCCAGCAGTCTGGACAGATACTCCTACAATGAGCAGTTCTTC
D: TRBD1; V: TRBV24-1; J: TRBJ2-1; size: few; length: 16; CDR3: CATSDSTGSSYNEQFF; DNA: TGTGCCACCAGTGACTCGACAGGGAGCTCCTACAATGAGCAGTTCTTC
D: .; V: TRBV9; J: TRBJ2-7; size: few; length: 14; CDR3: CASSAAPENYEQYF; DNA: TGTGCCAGCAGCGCTGCGCCCGAGAATTACGAGCAGTACTTC
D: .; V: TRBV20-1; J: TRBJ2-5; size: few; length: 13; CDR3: CSARDTQKETQYF; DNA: TGCAGTGCTAGAGATACACAGAAAGAGACCCAGTACTTC
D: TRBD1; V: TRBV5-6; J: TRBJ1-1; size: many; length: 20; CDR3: CASSLDSFYSGQGGPTEAFF; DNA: TGTGCCAGCAGCTTGGATTCGTTCTATTCAGGACAGGGGGGTCCCACTGAAGCTTTCTTT
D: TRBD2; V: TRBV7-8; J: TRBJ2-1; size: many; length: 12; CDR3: CASSFGRNEQFF; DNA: TGTGCCAGCAGCTTCGGGAGGAATGAGCAGTTCTTC
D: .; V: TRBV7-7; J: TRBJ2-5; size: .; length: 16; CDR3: CASSLRQGRYQETQYF; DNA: TGTGCTAGCAGCTTAAGGCAGGGGCGATACCAAGAGACCCAGTACTTC
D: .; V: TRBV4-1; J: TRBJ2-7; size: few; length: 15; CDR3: CASSQDFGGTYEQYF; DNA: TGCGCCAGCAGCCAAGATTTCGGAGGGACGTACGAGCAGTACTTC
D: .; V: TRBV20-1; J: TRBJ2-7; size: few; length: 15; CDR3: CSAIWGKGYSYEQYF; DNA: TGCAGTGCTATATGGGGGAAGGGATACTCCTACGAGCAGTACTTC
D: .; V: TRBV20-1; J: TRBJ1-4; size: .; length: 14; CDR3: CSALPGSTNEKLFF; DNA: TGCAGTGCTCTCCCCGGGTCAACTAATGAAAAACTGTTTTTT
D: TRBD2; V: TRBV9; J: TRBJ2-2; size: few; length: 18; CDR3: CASSVGGSGSPGTGELFF; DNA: TGTGCCAGCAGCGTAGGTGGTAGCGGGAGTCCGGGCACCGGGGAGCTGTTTTTT
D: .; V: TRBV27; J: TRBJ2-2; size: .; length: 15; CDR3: CASSRFTARAGELFF; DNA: TGTGCCAGCAGTCGGTTCACAGCGAGGGCCGGGGAGCTGTTTTTT
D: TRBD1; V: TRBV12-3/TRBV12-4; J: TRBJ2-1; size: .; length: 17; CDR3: CASSSRQGSRSYNEQFF; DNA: TGTGCCAGCAGTTCCAGACAGGGGTCCCGCTCCTACAATGAGCAGTTCTTC
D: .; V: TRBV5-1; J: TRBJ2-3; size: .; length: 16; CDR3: CASSLVTGATADTQYF; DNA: TGCGCCAGCAGCTTGGTCACGGGGGCTACGGCAGATACGCAGTATTTT